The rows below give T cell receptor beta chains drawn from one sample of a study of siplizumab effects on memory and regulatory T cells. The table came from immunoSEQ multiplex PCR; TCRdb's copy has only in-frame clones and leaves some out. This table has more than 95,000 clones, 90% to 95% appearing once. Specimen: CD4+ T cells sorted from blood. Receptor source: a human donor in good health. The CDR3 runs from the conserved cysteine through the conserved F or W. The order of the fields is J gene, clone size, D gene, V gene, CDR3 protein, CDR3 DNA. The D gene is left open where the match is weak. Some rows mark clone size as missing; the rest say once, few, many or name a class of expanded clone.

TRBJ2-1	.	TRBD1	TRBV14	CASSVLGTGLRNEQFF	TGTGCCAGCAGCGTACTCGGGACAGGGTTAAGGAATGAGCAGTTCTTC
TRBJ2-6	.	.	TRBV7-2	CASSAQSSGANVLTF	TGTGCCAGCAGCGCACAGAGCTCTGGGGCCAACGTCCTGACTTTC
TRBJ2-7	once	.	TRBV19	CASSVRNGEQYF	TGTGCCAGTAGTGTGCGGAATGGAGAGCAGTACTTC
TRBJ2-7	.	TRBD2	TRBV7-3	CASSPGAGLSYEQYF	TGTGCCAGCAGCCCGGGAGCGGGGCTCTCCTACGAGCAGTACTTC
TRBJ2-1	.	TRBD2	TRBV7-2	CASSLVSAGLGSSYNEQFF	TGTGCCAGCAGCTTAGTTTCAGCGGGGCTGGGTAGCTCCTACAATGAGCAGTTCTTC
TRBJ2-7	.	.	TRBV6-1	CASSELDSGSEQYF	TGTGCCAGCAGTGAATTAGACAGCGGTTCCGAGCAGTACTTC
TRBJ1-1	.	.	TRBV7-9	CASSFGGKGTEAFF	TGTGCCAGCAGCTTCGGGGGTAAGGGCACTGAAGCTTTCTTT
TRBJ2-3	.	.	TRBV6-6	CASSYSVFSDTQYF	TGTGCCAGCAGTTACTCTGTATTCTCAGATACGCAGTATTTT
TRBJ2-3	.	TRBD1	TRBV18	CASSPPWAGQGNPDTQYF	TGTGCCAGCTCACCACCTTGGGCGGGACAGGGGAATCCAGATACGCAGTATTTT
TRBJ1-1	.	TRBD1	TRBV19	CASSSAGTGRTEAFF	TGTGCCAGTAGTTCGGCCGGGACAGGGAGGACTGAAGCTTTCTTT
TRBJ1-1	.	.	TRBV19	CASSTYTNTEAFF	TGTGCCAGTAGTACCTACACGAACACTGAAGCTTTCTTT
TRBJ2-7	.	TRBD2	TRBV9	CASSVGTSGYEQYF	TGTGCCAGCAGCGTAGGAACTAGCGGCTACGAGCAGTACTTC
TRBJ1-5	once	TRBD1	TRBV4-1	CASSQQSRQGSFQPQHF	TGCGCCAGCAGCCAACAAAGCCGACAGGGGAGTTTTCAGCCCCAGCATTTT
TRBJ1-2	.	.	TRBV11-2	CASREGGRGRNYGYTF	TGTGCCAGCAGAGAGGGGGGAAGGGGGAGAAACTATGGCTACACCTTC
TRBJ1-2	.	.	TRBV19	CASKKGKQGYTF	TGTGCCAGTAAAAAGGGTAAGCAAGGCTACACCTTC
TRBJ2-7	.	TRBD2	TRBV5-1	CASSLDLAGAYEQYF	TGCGCCAGCAGCTTGGATCTAGCGGGAGCCTACGAGCAGTACTTC